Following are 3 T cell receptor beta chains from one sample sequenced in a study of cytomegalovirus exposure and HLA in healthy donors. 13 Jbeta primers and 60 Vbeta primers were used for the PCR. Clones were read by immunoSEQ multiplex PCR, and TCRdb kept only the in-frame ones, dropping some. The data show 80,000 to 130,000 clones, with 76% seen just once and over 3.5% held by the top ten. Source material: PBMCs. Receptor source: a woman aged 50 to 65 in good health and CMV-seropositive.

DNA of the CDR3: TGTGCCAGCAGCTCCCTCCCAGGGGGGAATTCTAATCAGCCCCAGCATTTT. Protein sequence: CASSSLPGGNSNQPQHF. The V gene is TRBV7-6, the J gene TRBJ1-5; 7 positions match TRBD1. Germline V gene data show CDR1 as SGHVS and CDR2 as FNYEAQ. Unmatched junction bases numbered 13, after V lost 4 bases and J lost 4 bases. This CDR3 comprises 17 residues.

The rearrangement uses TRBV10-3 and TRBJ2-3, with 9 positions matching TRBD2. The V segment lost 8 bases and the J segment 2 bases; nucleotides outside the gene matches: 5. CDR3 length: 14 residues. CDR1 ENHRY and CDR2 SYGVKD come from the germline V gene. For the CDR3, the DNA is TGTGCCATCTCTGCGGGGGGGGTCACAGATACGCAGTATTTT. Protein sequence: CAISAGGVTDTQYF.

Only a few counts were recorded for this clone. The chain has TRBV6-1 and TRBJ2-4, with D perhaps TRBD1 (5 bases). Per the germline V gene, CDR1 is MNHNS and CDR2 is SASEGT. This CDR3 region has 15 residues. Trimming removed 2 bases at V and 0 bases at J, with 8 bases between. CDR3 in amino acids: CASSEPQAAKNIQYF. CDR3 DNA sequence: TGTGCCAGCAGTGAACCACAGGCAGCCAAAAACATTCAGTACTTC.